This record covers a single TCR beta chain. Its antigen remains unidentified. The junction shows a germline mismatch at one end, possibly a read error. The entry originates in a study of cytomegalovirus exposure and HLA in healthy donors (TCRdb year 2017). Turning to the overall study: An earlier analysis of under 600 of the donors reported about 290 Gb of sequence data and roughly 110 million unique TCR beta sequences from 190 million or so T cells. A later genetic analysis took genome-wide SNP genotypes for about 55% of the 666 donors and used that subset as a discovery cohort. To study patterns of TCR occurrence, a later analysis re-analyzed previously published TCR beta repertoires from 550 to 800 donors and added high-resolution HLA genotyping. Donor age, sex, ethnicity and CMV serostatus were compiled alongside the repertoire data. In an earlier analysis of roughly 540 of the donors, high-throughput TCR beta sequencing was used to judge whether each TCR beta V gene segment behaved as functional or pseudogenic. The study combined high-throughput TCR immunosequencing, statistical association of individual TCRs with disease status, and machine learning to predict cytomegalovirus infection status. Roughly 300 gigabases of sequencing data and 70 million to 85 million unique TCR sequences were included in an early release covering about 700 HLA-typed donors. The aim of the study was to test whether cataloging public T cell receptors could identify signatures of past pathogen exposure. The T cell repertoires of 550 to 850 subjects were profiled by immunosequencing and related to cytomegalovirus serostatus. Of the 398 genotyped donors, roughly 85% fell in the genetic ancestry cluster associated with self-reported Caucasian donors. HLA typing covered class I and class II loci at four-digit resolution. Along with the roughly 610-subject first cohort, a separate validation cohort of over a hundred different subjects was used. All discovery cohort repertoires had been generated on a single sequencing platform. Across approximately 420 genotyped donors of the cohort, an average of roughly 230,000 unique TCR beta nucleotide sequences per donor were sequenced, and approximately 17% of those sequences were non-productive. Roughly five DR-DQ haplotypes were treated as single units for association and clustering because of strong linkage in the cohort. Rather than using new phenotypic data, the later analysis identified candidate immune exposures from TCR beta sequences and from how often those sequences occurred across donors. Typing coverage varied by locus: about 620-630 donors for A, B, C, DRB1 and DQB1; more than 500 for DQA1; more than 600 for DPA1; under 490 for DPB1. Results and caveats for the whole study, not just this receptor: Most TCR sequences were observed very rarely across donors, whereas some public TCRs were present in many individuals. A further reported finding was that TCR beta sequences accurately predicted the HLA-A and HLA-B alleles for most subjects in the first cohort. The classifier was reported to diagnose cytomegalovirus status with high specificity and sensitivity in both the original and validation cohorts. Correlated functional status among segregating V segments might reflect linkage disequilibrium, but an unknown experimental factor could not be ruled out. A later analysis reported that several top co-occurrence clusters appeared linked to parvovirus B19, influenza, CMV and Epstein-Barr virus. In a later analysis, HLA-associated TCR beta chains were found to be more clonally expanded and to have lower generation probabilities than equally common non-associated chains. The authors suggested that the approach could potentially be generalized to other disease states and immunological phenotypes. A cluster of highly shared sequence variants was judged likely to be a technical artifact of the sequencing pipeline. In a later genetic analysis, fewer N-insertions in productive TCRs were reported among donors in an Asian-associated ancestry cluster than the roughly 640-donor mean. The study gave a list of 150 to 200 TCR beta chains associated with cytomegalovirus. The earlier analysis of approximately 540 of the donors excluded 15 to 20 rarely observed V segments, including chromosome 9 orphons, because counts were too low. The only immune exposure information available for the cohort was CMV serostatus. In a later analysis, the rate of TCR association differed among HLA loci, with DRB1 alleles having the most associated TCRs and HLA-C alleles having the fewest. In this cohort, only TCR beta chains were sequenced, and detectable features were limited by the absence of alpha or paired-chain data. A few of the identified cytomegalovirus-associated TCR beta chains were confirmed in vitro to be specific for cytomegalovirus antigens. In an earlier analysis of around 500 of the donors, most TCR beta V segments appeared in productive rearrangements about 90% or about 30% of the time, broadly matching IMGT annotations. Strong co-occurrence of HLA alleles, especially DR and DQ, made assigning TCR associations to individual alleles difficult. Specific HLA alleles were associated with 16,951 TCR beta sequences at a false discovery rate of 0.05 in a later analysis. A later genetic analysis associated a missense DCLRE1C variant with V-gene and J-gene trimming of TCR beta chains, and an independent cohort replicated the association. Because HLA typing was missing for some donors at each locus, association tests included only the typed subset. Roughly uniform sequencing depth across donors was assumed in presence/absence analyses, although this assumption may not hold. Some IMGT-functional V segments, including TRBV6-2 and TRBV6-3, could not be told apart with the 87-base-pair reads, so those segments were excluded. According to a later analysis, most CMV-associated TCR beta chains appeared to be HLA-restricted, and the HLA associations seemed to be driven largely by CMV exposure.

The cohort comprised 666 healthy bone marrow donors. At the time of sampling, all cohort members were nominally healthy, though unrecorded immune exposures were likely present. The donor was CMV seropositive and belonged to the group of 250 to 300 seropositive cohort members. Each donor provided a peripheral blood sample, and peripheral blood mononuclear cells were used for TCR beta sequencing. Genomic DNA was extracted from the blood cell samples with the Qiagen DNeasy Blood Extraction Kit. Receptors were amplified or captured by the immunoSEQ multiplex PCR assay. A mixture of 60 forward primers for TCR Vbeta segments and 13 reverse primers for TCR Jbeta segments was used in the multiplex PCR. The CDR3 region of rearranged TCR beta genes was amplified from genomic DNA with a multiplex PCR assay. The Illumina HiSeq System was used to sequence the amplified TCR beta libraries as 87-base-pair reads. Per the authors' processing: A later analysis counted tens of millions of unique TCR beta chains across the 600 to 850 repertoires, and roughly 11 million of these chains were shared by at least two donors. To remove PCR and sequencing errors, raw reads were error-corrected and collapsed into unique sequences using a nearest-neighbor algorithm that merged closely related sequences. V, D and J gene segments were assigned by aligning CDR3 sequences to IMGT reference sequences. For a sequence to be retained, at least a six-nucleotide match to both a V gene segment and a J gene segment was required. Rearrangements were classified as productive when the CDR3 lacked stop codons and remained in frame with V and J, and all other rearrangements were classified as non-productive. CDR3 was defined by IMGT convention, running from the second conserved V-encoded cysteine to the conserved J-encoded phenylalanine. The earlier analysis of 550 to 650 of the donors excluded any sequence lacking an unambiguous match to a single V gene segment. An earlier analysis of around 600 of the donors classified V segments as functional when productive rearrangements were above 56.7% and as segregating when the standard deviation between donors was above 5%. To diagnose cytomegalovirus status from the catalog of TCR beta chain sequences, a statistical classification framework was built. In a later analysis, TCR nucleotide sequences were compared against IMGT/GENE-DB human TR gene sequences so that V and J genes could be assigned. In a later analysis, CDR3 sequences and most-parsimonious VDJ recombination scenarios were assigned using the TCRdist pipeline. In a later analysis, every TCR beta chain was defined by the combination of its CDR3 amino acid sequence and its V-gene family, and reads without a unique V-gene family were dropped. In a later analysis, 450 to 600 highly shared, low-generation-probability nucleotide sequences were removed to address suspected cross-contamination and a sequencing artifact. In a later analysis, a clonal expansion index for each public chain was calculated from normalized within-repertoire ranks of inferred template counts. Generation probabilities in a later analysis came from a VDJ recombination model fitted to out-of-frame rearrangements, and those results were checked against IGoR. In a later analysis, TCR-TCR, TCR-HLA and TCR-CMV co-occurrence was scored with hypergeometric tests, and a repertoire-size bias correction was applied to TCR pairs. False discovery rates were estimated in a later analysis by permuting HLA or CMV assignments 20 times. In a later analysis, co-occurring TCRs were grouped using DBSCAN, with TCRdist sequence similarity added in when clustering inside HLA-allele-positive subsets. Co-occurrence clustering excluded repertoires with fewer than 30,000 or more than 120,000 public chains, plus five with anomalous nucleotide sharing. TCRdb's version of the immuneACCESS table is confined to in-frame rearrangements and falls short of the full clone set. An unresolved V gene accounts for under half of the shortfall where checked; the remainder is of unknown origin. Clone size and the V and J calls come from that table; the DNA yielded D and trimming. The sample table records over 110,000 clones; approximately 84% of these occur just once. The top ten hold approximately 9.7% of the sample.

The CDR3 starts with the cysteine, ends with the phenylalanine, and has 16 residues. Kept here is only the CDR3 DNA, which spans 48 bases and is read in frame from base 1. CDR1 and CDR2, per the germline V gene (reference sequence), are MNHEY and SMNVEV. The chain is encoded by TRBV27 joined to TRBJ1-3, with 7 bases aligning to TRBD1. Sequenced material: PBMCs. The sequence derives from a woman aged 55-69 years in good health and CMV-seropositive. The CDR3 region reads CAPRTGVISSGNTTYF. The nucleotides read TGTGCCCCCAGGACAGGCGTGATCAGCTCTGGAAACACCACATATTTT.